The 27 T cell receptor beta chains below all came from one sample that was sequenced in a study of blood T cells in healthy people across ages (dated by TCRdb to between 2014 and 2016). Receptor amplification or capture employed 5' RACE. The reads were generated on an Illumina HiSeq 2500. The second PCR ran for about 6 to 12 cycles and used a J-beta primer mix along with a sample-barcoded 5' primer. The public reads were run again by TCRdb, first through fastp at Q25 and then through MiXCR, and only productive beta chains were kept. All rows with the same CDR3 protein become a single entry with the most common DNA and genes. The sample yields some 1.7 million distinct CDR3 sequences; over 25% were counted once. 6.5% to 8.5% of the sample lies in the top ten. Sequenced sample: blood. All receptors derive from a woman aged 30 to 39 in good health.

A few counts support this clonotype. Just one base apart from a much larger clone, this may be a read error. The gene calls are TRBV6-6 and TRBJ2-5; the D is unclear. Deletions cut 7 bases from V and 1 base from J, with 7 bases between. Germline V CDR1 and CDR2: MNHNY, SVGAGI (reference sequence). The CDR3 sequence is 12 residues long. CDR3 sequence (DNA): TGTGCCAGCAACCGCCTCCAAGAGACCCAGTACTTC. Amino acids: CASNRLQETQYF.

Only one count was recorded for this clonotype. This chain uses TRBV28 with TRBJ1-1; 7 bases are a match to TRBD1. This CDR3 contains 17 residues. The germline V gene has CDR1 MDHEN and CDR2 SYDVKM. With 6 bases clipped from V and 0 bases from J, the junction kept 13 bases outside the gene matches. The CDR3 nucleotides read TGTGCCAGCAGCCTGGACAGGCTTGACGCAATGAACACTGAAGCTTTCTTT. Translation gives CASSLDRLDAMNTEAFF.

The sample holds many counts of this clonotype. This chain joins TRBV28 and TRBJ2-7; D remains ambiguous. V dropped 8 bases and J dropped 7 bases, with 15 bases sitting between them. The CDR3 has 12 amino acids. CDR1 and CDR2 from the germline V gene are MDHEN and SYDVKM. CDR3 loop: CASGYIPKEQYF. The CDR3 bases are TGTGCCAGCGGCTATATACCTAAGGAGCAGTACTTC.

This chain uses TRBV5-1 with TRBJ2-7; no definite D call. The CDR3 consists of 13 residues. Per germline, CDR1 SGHRS and CDR2 YFSETQ. V was cut by 8 bases and J by 2 bases, with 14 bases left in between. The CDR3 loop reads CARVIGKTYEQYF. The CDR3 coding sequence is TGCGCCAGGGTAATAGGGAAAACCTACGAGCAGTACTTC.

This clonotype was counted only a few times. The gene calls are TRBV29-1 and TRBJ2-2; TRBD2 agrees at 8 bases. With 1 base clipped from V and 5 bases from J, the junction kept 6 bases outside the gene matches. The CDR3 covers 15 residues. Germline CDR1 is SQVTM and CDR2 is ANQGSEA. In DNA form, the CDR3 reads TGCAGCGTTGAAGGAGCGGGGGTTGTGACCGGGGAGCTGTTTTTT. This sequence encodes CSVEGAGVVTGELFF.

The rearrangement joins TRBV28 to TRBJ1-4; D unclear. The CDR3 totals 15 residues. The V end lost 4 bases, the J end lost 5 bases, and 14 bases lay between the germline ends. CDR1 MDHEN and CDR2 SYDVKM come from the germline V gene. The CDR3 DNA reads TGTGCCAGCAGTTCTGCGGCAGGTGCGAATGAAAAACTGTTTTTT. It specifies CASSSAAGANEKLFF.

The chain recombines TRBV20-1 with TRBJ1-5; no firm D call. Trimming removed 3 bases from V and 2 bases from J, with 14 bases in between. The V gene's germline CDR1 is DFQATT and CDR2 SNEGSKA (reference sequence). This CDR3 contains 15 residues. CDR3 amino acids: CSASSEIRGNQPQHF. In DNA form, the CDR3 reads TGCAGTGCTAGTTCCGAGATTAGAGGCAATCAGCCCCAGCATTTT.

With regard to this clonotype: A much larger clone lies one base from this, so it may be a read error. The chain is built from TRBV6-5 and TRBJ1-2; weak D call: TRBD1 (5 bases). The ends were cut back, 4 bases at V and 11 bases at J, with 14 bases in the middle. Per germline, CDR1 MNHEY and CDR2 SVGAGI. The length of the CDR3 is 12 residues. CDR3 bases: TGTGCCAGCAGTTTTGACACAGGTTTTTACACCTTC. Encoded protein: CASSFDTGFYTF.

V is TRBV20-1 and J is TRBJ1-3; 7 bases match TRBD1. Trimming cost V 2 bases and J 0 bases; bases outside gene matches: 13. This CDR3 has 18 residues. Germline values: CDR1 DFQATT, CDR2 SNEGSKA (reference sequence). The CDR3 spells CSARPKTGTASSGNTIYF. CDR3 sequence (DNA): TGCAGTGCTAGACCTAAGACCGGGACAGCGAGCTCTGGAAACACCATATATTTT.

In this sample, this clonotype turned up a few times. The V and J genes are TRBV27 and TRBJ2-1; 7 bases match TRBD2. This CDR3 has 15 amino acids. Germline V gene data show CDR1 as MNHEY and CDR2 as SMNVEV (reference sequence). V was pared by 5 bases and J by 4 bases, with 8 bases of the junction left unmatched. The CDR3 loop is CASSPSREGYNEQFF. The CDR3 bases are TGTGCCAGCAGTCCGTCGAGGGAGGGGTACAATGAGCAGTTCTTC.

The sample holds a few counts of this clonotype. This CDR3 reads CASSLKNTIYF. The DNA for the CDR3 is TGTGCCAGCAGTTTAAAGAACACCATATATTTT. The V call is TRBV12-3 or TRBV12-4, the J call TRBJ1-3; D is uncertain. Trimming stripped 2 bases from V and 7 bases from J, with 3 bases between. The CDR3 covers 11 residues.

The rearrangement uses TRBV28 and TRBJ1-6; 9 bases align to TRBD1. Germline V gene sequence: CDR1 MDHEN, CDR2 SYDVKM. The V and J ends lost 11 bases and 10 bases, in that order; junction bases with no gene match: 9. The CDR3 length is 13 residues. This CDR3 reads CAAQGQGNSPLHF. The CDR3 region has the DNA TGTGCCGCCCAGGGACAGGGTAACTCACCCCTCCACTTT.

CDR3 nucleotide sequence: TGTGCCTGGAGTATGGGCCGAAACTACGAGCAGTACTTC. Translated, it gives CAWSMGRNYEQYF. This chain connects TRBV30 to TRBJ2-7; D is unclear. CDR1 GTSNPN and CDR2 SVGIG come from the germline V gene (reference sequence). CDR3 length: 13 amino acids. V was pared by 2 bases and J by 3 bases, with 11 bases between.

This clonotype was observed once. The chain carries TRBV14 and TRBJ2-7; the D is unclear. The V gene lost 0 bases and the J gene lost 0 bases, with 12 bases spanning the gap. There are 16 residues in the CDR3. Germline V CDR1 and CDR2: SGHDN, FVKESK. The CDR3 region is CASSQDRVRSSYEQYF. CDR3 DNA: TGTGCCAGCAGCCAAGATCGGGTCAGGTCCTCCTACGAGCAGTACTTC.

This clonotype was recorded at least ten times. The gene calls are TRBV12-5 and TRBJ2-1; 11 nucleotides line up with TRBD2. The V segment lost 6 bases and the J segment 7 bases; nucleotides outside the gene matches: 8. The CDR3 consists of 15 residues. The germline V gene has CDR1 LGHNT and CDR2 FRNRAP. The CDR3 bases are TGTGCTAGTGGGCAGGGACTAGCGGAGGGGAATGAGCAGTTCTTC. Amino acids: CASGQGLAEGNEQFF. The full variable domain, in which reference TRBV12-5 and TRBJ2-1 provide the parts outside the CDR3, is DARVTQTPRHKVTEMGQEVTMRCQPILGHNTVFWYRQTMMQGLELLAYFRNRAPLDDSGMPKDRFSAEMPDATLATLKIQPSEPRDSAVYFCASGQGLAEGNEQFFGPGTRLTVL.

This sequence joins TRBV5-1 and TRBJ2-1; D not resolved. CDR1 is SGHRS, CDR2 YFSETQ, per germline. Trimming took off 4 bases at V and 8 bases at J, with 16 bases between the two ends. CDR3 length equals 14 residues. The CDR3 reads CASSARAAVYEQFF. DNA of the CDR3: TGCGCCAGCAGCGCCCGGGCCGCGGTCTATGAGCAGTTCTTC.

As regards this clonotype: The junction does not match germline at one end; this may be a read error. The rearrangement joins TRBV3-1 to TRBJ1-2; 8 positions match TRBD1. Germline V lookup: CDR1 LGHDT, CDR2 YNNKEL (reference sequence). The CDR3 extends over 12 amino acids. Here the CDR3 DNA reads TGTGCCGGCAGCCCTGGACAGGGTTTTAACACCTTC. Translation: CAGSPGQGFNTF.

With regard to this clonotype: A read error may explain this, as a much larger clone is one base away. The chain uses TRBV7-2 and TRBJ2-7; D is unclear. This CDR3 region has 14 residues. Germline V gives CDR1 SGHTA, CDR2 FQGNSA. The CDR3 spells CVSSLSSFTYEQYF. The CDR3 DNA reads as TGTGTCAGCAGCTTGTCCTCGTTCACCTACGAGCAGTACTTC.

This clonotype was found a few times. The J gene is TRBJ2-1, the V gene TRBV24-1; D not resolved. Germline CDR1 and CDR2: KGHDR and SFDVKD. Trimming pared 6 bases from V and 7 bases from J, leaving 9 bases between. This CDR3 contains 12 residues. This CDR3 reads CATSLFGNEQFF. CDR3 bases: TGTGCCACCAGTCTCTTTGGGAATGAGCAGTTCTTC.

The chain is built from TRBV29-1 and TRBJ1-2; 11 positions match TRBD1. CDR1 and CDR2 from the germline V gene are SQVTM and ANQGSEA. The length of the CDR3 is 16 residues. Germline trimming cut 3 bases from V and 5 bases from J; bases unmatched to any gene: 11. CDR3 in DNA: TGCAGCGTTGAGTTGGCTAGCGGACAGGGGGCGTATGGCTACACCTTC. Residues: CSVELASGQGAYGYTF.

This clonotype showed up many times. J is TRBJ2-7 and V is TRBV28; weak D call: TRBD1 (6 bases). With 3 bases removed from V and 0 bases from J, the gap between germline ends came to 9 bases. The length of the CDR3 is 14 residues. Germline CDR1 and CDR2: MDHEN and SYDVKM. CDR3 sequence reads: CASSLTGPSYEQYF. CDR3 in DNA: TGTGCCAGCAGTTTGACAGGACCCTCCTACGAGCAGTACTTC.

The chain recombines TRBV28 with TRBJ2-1; unclear D gene. Germline V gene lookup returns CDR1 MDHEN and CDR2 SYDVKM. Trimming pared 1 base from V and 2 bases from J, leaving 12 bases between. The CDR3 totals 16 residues. This CDR3 reads CASSLYSVQAYNEQFF. As DNA, the CDR3 is TGTGCCAGCAGTTTATATTCGGTTCAGGCCTACAATGAGCAGTTCTTC.

This clonotype has a handful of counts. This chain links TRBV7-8 with TRBJ2-3; TRBD1 agrees at 9 bases. Germline CDR1 reads SGHVS; CDR2 reads FQNEAQ. J gave up 6 bases and V 5 bases, and 12 bases lay outside the gene matches. The CDR3 covers 16 residues. The CDR3 loop reads CASSASGDREGDTQYF. CDR3 bases: TGTGCCAGCAGCGCATCAGGGGACAGGGAAGGTGATACGCAGTATTTT.

This clonotype was detected a few times. The rearrangement links TRBV7-2 to TRBJ2-7, with 10 nucleotides matching TRBD1. Trimming at V came to 5 bases and at J to 9 bases, leaving 16 bases not matched to a gene. CDR3 length: 16 residues. CDR1 and CDR2 (germline): SGHTA, FQGNSA. CDR3 sequence: CASSPAGQGTPYSQYF. CDR3 DNA: TGTGCCAGCAGCCCAGCGGGACAGGGGACTCCTTACTCGCAGTACTTC. Filled out from reference TRBV7-2 and TRBJ2-7, the complete variable domain reads GAGVSQSPSNKVTEKGKDVELRCDPISGHTALYWYRQSLGQGLEFLIYFQGNSAPDKSGLPSDRFSAERTGGSVSTLTIQRTQQEDSAVYLCASSPAGQGTPYSQYFGPGTRLTVT.

This clonotype was found a few times. This chain uses TRBV10-3 with TRBJ2-2; D is undetermined. Trimming took off 2 bases at V and 5 bases at J, with 3 bases between the two ends. The CDR3 length is 12 residues. Germline V gives CDR1 ENHRY, CDR2 SYGVKD. The CDR3 region is CAISERTGELFF. CDR3 in DNA: TGTGCCATCAGTGAGCGAACCGGGGAGCTGTTTTTT.

A few counts support this clonotype. This sequence joins TRBV4-3 and TRBJ2-4; 7 positions match TRBD1. From germline, CDR1 is LGHNA and CDR2 YSLEER. The CDR3 is made up of 15 amino acids. The J segment lost 4 bases and the V segment lost 1 base, leaving 4 bases of the junction unmatched. CDR3 DNA: TGCGCCAGCAGCCAAGGTCCACAGGGGAAAAACATTCAGTACTTC. It is translated as CASSQGPQGKNIQYF.

This clonotype was counted only a few times. The chain recombines TRBV7-2 with TRBJ2-1, with TRBD2 matching over 9 bases. The J call is uncertain, as TRBJ2-7 better fits the DNA end. The CDR3 is 15 residues long. Per germline, CDR1 SGHTA and CDR2 FQGNSA. Here the CDR3 DNA reads TGTGCCAGCAGCACCCCCGGGACTAGCTACAATGAGCAGTACTTC. Translated, it gives CASSTPGTSYNEQYF.